This TCR beta chain derives from a study of cytomegalovirus exposure and HLA in healthy donors. There are 12 residues in the CDR3. Trimming cost V 2 bases and J 7 bases, with 9 bases left between them. CDR1 and CDR2 (germline): GTSNPN, SVGIG (reference sequence). In the case of this clone: Its antigen is unknown.

Researchers ran the PCR with 60 Vbeta and 13 Jbeta primers. Data came from immunoSEQ multiplex PCR; TCRdb stores just in-frame clones and leaves some out. This sample has approximately 220,000 clones, with 75% to 80% found just once. Study findings and constraints: Accurate prediction of most subjects' HLA-A and HLA-B alleles from TCR beta sequences was reported. Certain indistinguishable V segments, among them TRBV6-2 and TRBV6-3, were excluded. The study carried out a later analysis of TCR beta sequences. It associated some 18,000 of them with specific HLA alleles at a false discovery rate of 0.05. Judged likely to be a sequencing artifact was a cluster of highly shared sequence variants.

The V gene is TRBV30, the J gene TRBJ2-1; D might be TRBD1 (5 bases). This receptor was taken from a man younger than 35 in good health and CMV-seronegative. The sample taken for sequencing was PBMCs. The chain's CDR3 is CAWSRTPNEQFF. Here the CDR3 DNA reads TGTGCCTGGAGTAGGACACCAAATGAGCAGTTCTTC.